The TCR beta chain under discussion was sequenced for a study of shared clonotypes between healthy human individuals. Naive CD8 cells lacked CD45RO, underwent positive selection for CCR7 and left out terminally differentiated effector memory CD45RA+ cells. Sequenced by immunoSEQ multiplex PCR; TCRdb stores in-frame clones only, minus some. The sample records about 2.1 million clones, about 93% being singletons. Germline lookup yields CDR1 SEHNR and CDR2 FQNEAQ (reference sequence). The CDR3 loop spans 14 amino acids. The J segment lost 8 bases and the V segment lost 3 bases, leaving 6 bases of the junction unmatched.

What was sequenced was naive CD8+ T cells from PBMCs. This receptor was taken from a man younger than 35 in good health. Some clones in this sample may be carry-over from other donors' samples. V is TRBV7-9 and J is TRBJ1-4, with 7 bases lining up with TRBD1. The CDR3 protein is CASSLGQRGEKLFF. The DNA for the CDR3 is TGTGCCAGCAGCTTGGGACAGCGGGGCGAAAAACTGTTTTTT.